The TCR beta chain described here comes from a study of graft-versus-host responses after intestinal transplantation. The protocol was immunoSEQ multiplex PCR, while the TCRdb copy is restricted to in-frame clones and leaves out a portion. The sample holds fewer than 110,000 clones, 80% to 95% seen once. Turning to this clone: No antigen is known for it.

Study outcomes and limitations: Those patients showing graft-donor T cell macrochimerism displayed high graft-versus-host to host-versus-graft clonal ratios in allografts.

V was clipped by 10 bases and J by 2 bases, with 13 bases between them. This CDR3 is 13 amino acids long. The germline CDR1 and CDR2 sequences are LNHDA and SQIVND (reference sequence). The sample here was unstimulated CD8+ T cells sorted from spleen or lymph node cells, taken before intestinal transplant. V gene TRBV19 combines with J gene TRBJ2-3, with a possible D match to TRBD1 (6 bases). This TCR was recovered from a human donor who received an intestinal transplant. CDR3 residues: CATTAGATDTQYF. CDR3 DNA sequence: TGTGCCACCACGGCAGGGGCCACAGATACGCAGTATTTT. Together with reference TRBV19 and TRBJ2-3, the CDR3 gives the full variable domain: DGGITQSPKYLFRKEGQNVTLSCEQNLNHDAMYWYRQDPGQGLRLIYYSQIVNDFQKGDIAEGYSVSREKKESFPLTVTSAQKNPTAFYLCATTAGATDTQYFGPGTRLTVL.